This T cell receptor beta chain was captured in a study of Ad26.COV2.S vaccination and SARS-CoV-2 variants. Documented treatment: some 20 received Ad26.COV2.S at low or high dose, single or two shots; about 5 received placebo; per-sample allocation not given. Samples were taken on day 63 after the first vaccine or placebo injection. The assay was immunoSEQ multiplex PCR, and TCRdb's table has in-frame clones only and misses some. This sample carries fewer than 500,000 clones, around 90% of them seen once, and the ten largest clones take roughly an eighth. The J segment lost 4 bases and the V segment lost 4 bases, leaving 9 bases of the junction unmatched. This CDR3 is built from 16 residues. Germline V lookup: CDR1 LGHNA, CDR2 YSLEER.

The sequence derives from a person between 18 and 59 years old who received the Ad26.COV2.S COVID-19 vaccine or a placebo. This chain joins TRBV4-3 and TRBJ2-3, with 9 positions matching TRBD2. The source was peripheral blood, collected in a trial of Ad26.COV2.S vaccine versus placebo. This CDR3 reads CASSPARAGGADTQYF. CDR3 coding DNA: TGCGCCAGCAGCCCCGCTCGAGCGGGAGGTGCAGATACGCAGTATTTT.